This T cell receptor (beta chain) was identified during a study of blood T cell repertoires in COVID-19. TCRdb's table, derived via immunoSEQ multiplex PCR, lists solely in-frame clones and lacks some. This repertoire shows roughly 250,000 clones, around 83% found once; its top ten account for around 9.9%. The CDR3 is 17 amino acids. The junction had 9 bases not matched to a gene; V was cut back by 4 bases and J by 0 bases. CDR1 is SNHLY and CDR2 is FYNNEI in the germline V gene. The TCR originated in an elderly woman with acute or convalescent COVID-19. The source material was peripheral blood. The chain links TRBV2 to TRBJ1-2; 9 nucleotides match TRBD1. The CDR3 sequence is CASSVSQGALTNYGYTF. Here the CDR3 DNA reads TGTGCCAGCAGTGTATCACAGGGGGCCCTAACTAACTATGGCTACACCTTC.